The clone carrying this TCR beta chain was observed at least ten times. Its antigen is unidentified. Total RNA, at least 5.5 micrograms per sample, was extracted from PBMCs. This specimen comes from a study of blood T cells in healthy people across ages. Study-wide points: A roughly linear fall in TCR beta diversity per million T cells was seen with increasing age.

Next came a second PCR, run for about 7 to 12 cycles, which used a sample-barcoded 5' primer along with a J-beta primer mix. Tags on each cDNA molecule came from a template-switch adaptor with 12 random nucleotides. TCRdb reprocessed the 5' RACE reads with MiXCR, giving one entry per CDR3 protein. The data show some 900,000 distinct CDR3 sequences, around 49% seen once. Germline V gives CDR1 SGHRS, CDR2 YFSETQ. The junction had 8 bases not matched to a gene; V was cut back by 2 bases and J by 0 bases. This CDR3 comprises 16 residues. The TCR sequence derives from a man aged 25 to 40 in good health. The sequenced sample consisted of blood. The gene calls are TRBV5-1 and TRBJ2-7; 7 nucleotides agree with TRBD1. This chain's CDR3 is CASSFDDRASSYEQYF. CDR3 coding DNA: TGCGCCAGCAGCTTTGACGACAGGGCGTCCTCCTACGAGCAGTACTTC.